The next 28 T cell receptor beta chains were all read from a single sample in a study of cytomegalovirus exposure and HLA in healthy donors. TCRdb keeps only in-frame clones here, not all; method: immunoSEQ multiplex PCR. The sample holds around 150,000 clones, roughly 90% seen once. The sequenced sample consisted of PBMCs. The receptors derive from a man between 18 and 35 years old in good health and CMV-seronegative.

This clone was observed once. The V call is TRBV29-1, the J call TRBJ2-5; TRBD1 matches 11 bases. Trimming cost V 0 bases and J 5 bases; bases outside gene matches: 2. Germline CDR1 reads SQVTM; CDR2 reads ANQGSEA. The CDR3 loop spans 14 amino acids. DNA for the CDR3: TGCAGCGTTGAAGATGGGACAGGGGGGGAGACCCAGTACTTC. The encoded protein is CSVEDGTGGETQYF. The whole variable domain, remainder taken from reference TRBV29-1 and TRBJ2-5, is SAVISQKPSRDICQRGTSLTIQCQVDSQVTMMFWYRQQPGQSLTLIATANQGSEATYESGFVIDKFPISRPNLTFSTLTVSNMSPEDSSIYLCSVEDGTGGETQYFGPGTRLLVL.

The gene calls are TRBV4-3 and TRBJ1-1; D gene uncertain. V dropped 2 bases and J dropped 1 base, with 8 bases sitting between them. The CDR3 loop spans 14 amino acids. Germline V gene lookup returns CDR1 LGHNA and CDR2 YSLEER. CDR3 in DNA: TGCGCCAGCAGCCAACGCGGCCCGAACACTGAAGCTTTCTTT. It specifies CASSQRGPNTEAFF.

In its sample, this clone was seen once. This chain joins TRBV15 and TRBJ2-7, with TRBD1 identical over 10 bases. Germline V lookup: CDR1 LNHNV, CDR2 YYDKDF (reference sequence). Germline trimming cut 3 bases from V and 1 base from J; bases unmatched to any gene: 3. The CDR3 covers 15 residues. The CDR3 DNA follows: TGTGCCACCAGCAGCCGGGACAGGGGTTCCTACGAGCAGTACTTC. It encodes CATSSRDRGSYEQYF.

J is TRBJ2-3 and V is TRBV27; the match to TRBD1 covers 7 bases. CDR1 is MNHEY and CDR2 is SMNVEV in the germline V gene (reference sequence). This CDR3 contains 16 residues. V dropped 5 bases and J dropped 1; count of bases not matched to a gene: 9. In DNA form, the CDR3 reads TGTGCCAGCAGTATAACAGGGGATGGGGGCACAGATACGCAGTATTTT. As protein: CASSITGDGGTDTQYF.

V usage is TRBV7-2 and J usage is TRBJ1-2; D remains ambiguous. The CDR3 length is 15 residues. Germline CDR1 and CDR2: SGHTA and FQGNSA. V dropped 6 bases and J dropped 1 base, with 15 bases sitting between them. In DNA form, the CDR3 reads TGTGCCAGCAGTCTCATAGGCTCGGGTAACTATGGCTACACCTTC. Residues: CASSLIGSGNYGYTF.

The rearrangement joins TRBV9 to TRBJ1-1; 8 nucleotides match TRBD1. J lost 4 bases, V lost 0 bases, and 8 bases had no gene match. CDR1 is SGDLS and CDR2 is YYNGEE in the germline V gene. CDR3 length: 16 amino acids. CDR3 in amino acids: CASSVGQGARGTEAFF. The CDR3 DNA reads TGTGCCAGCAGCGTAGGTCAGGGGGCGCGTGGCACTGAAGCTTTCTTT.

With regard to this clone: This CDR3 is also generated by other DNA sequences in the sample. The chain employs TRBV7-8 and TRBJ2-5; D ambiguous. The CDR3 sequence is 13 residues long. Trimming pared 1 base from V and 2 bases from J, leaving 5 bases between. Germline V gives CDR1 SGHVS, CDR2 FQNEAQ. This CDR3 is CASSLGQQETQYF. The CDR3 DNA sequence: TGTGCCAGCAGCTTAGGCCAGCAAGAGACCCAGTACTTC.

This clone was observed a single time. The rearrangement joins TRBV6-5 to TRBJ1-3; D perhaps matches TRBD1 (6 bases). The CDR3 runs 14 residues. V was clipped by 8 bases and J by 4 bases, with 15 bases between them. Per germline, CDR1 MNHEY and CDR2 SVGAGI. CDR3 bases: TGTGCCAGCGGGGACAAGAGAGGGGGAAACACCATATATTTT. Its protein is CASGDKRGGNTIYF.

The genes are TRBV21-1 and TRBJ1-4; TRBD1 reflects the table's D call only, with no check against the DNA. TRBV21-1 is termed a pseudogene. The CDR3 spans 18 residues. The CDR3 DNA is TGTGCCAGCAGCAAAGTGTATGGGACAGTGAAAAGGGTAGAAAAACTGTTTTTT. It specifies CASSKVYGTVKRVEKLFF.

The chain employs TRBV7-3 and TRBJ2-7; TRBD1 matches 9 bases. CDR3 size: 16 residues. CDR1 is SGHTA and CDR2 is FQGTGA in the germline V gene. V shed 3 bases, J shed 5 bases, and the junction held 11 bases outside the gene matches. The CDR3 bases are TGTGCCAGCAGCTTGCAACCGGGACAGGGATATCACGAGCAGTACTTC. It is translated as CASSLQPGQGYHEQYF.

This clone has a single count. V and J are TRBV5-4 and TRBJ1-2; no reliable D call. Germline CDR1 is SGHNT and CDR2 is YYREEE (reference sequence). The CDR3 has 16 amino acids. V was pared by 0 bases and J by 5 bases, with 17 bases between. CDR3: CASSLESWESFYGYTF. In DNA form, the CDR3 reads TGTGCCAGCAGCTTGGAGTCTTGGGAGAGCTTTTATGGCTACACCTTC.

V gene TRBV5-1 combines with J gene TRBJ2-4; TRBD2 matches at 15 bases. Germline V gene sequence: CDR1 SGHRS, CDR2 YFSETQ. Losses at the gene ends were 4 bases for V and 5 bases for J; bases not matched to a gene: 7. This CDR3 comprises 17 residues. This CDR3 is CASSGGLAGGTENIQYF. For the CDR3, the DNA is TGCGCCAGCAGCGGGGGACTAGCGGGAGGAACCGAAAACATTCAGTACTTC.

The chain employs TRBV7-8 and TRBJ1-1; maybe TRBD1 (5 bases). Germline CDR1 and CDR2: SGHVS and FQNEAQ. V lost 8 bases to trimming and J lost 1 base, with 17 bases between them. The CDR3 totals 15 residues. The CDR3: CASANWGEGNTEAFF. The CDR3 coding sequence is TGTGCCAGCGCCAACTGGGGGGAGGGGAACACTGAAGCTTTCTTT.

CDR3 DNA sequence: TGTGCCAGCAGTGAAGCTGGAGGAAGCAGCTACGAGCAGTACTTC. Translating it yields CASSEAGGSSYEQYF. This chain links TRBV2 with TRBJ2-7; a weak D match, TRBD2 (5 bases). Germline V CDR1 and CDR2: SNHLY, FYNNEI. With 0 bases removed from V and 3 bases from J, the gap between germline ends came to 12 bases. The CDR3 totals 15 residues.

This clone was seen a few times. The chain links TRBV19 to TRBJ1-2; a possible D gene is TRBD1 (6 bases). The V gene lost 5 bases and the J gene lost 2 bases, with 12 bases spanning the gap. Looked up from germline, CDR1 is LNHDA and CDR2 is SQIVND (reference sequence). The CDR3 totals 14 residues. CDR3 in amino acids: CASSWLQGNYGYTF. The CDR3 nucleotides are TGTGCCAGTAGTTGGCTACAGGGCAACTATGGCTACACCTTC.

The genes are TRBV19 and TRBJ2-7, with 11 positions matching TRBD1. Looked up from germline, CDR1 is LNHDA and CDR2 is SQIVND (reference sequence). This CDR3 comprises 14 residues. J lost 4 bases, V lost 5 bases, and 4 bases had no gene match. CDR3 in DNA: TGTGCCAGTAGTCTCGGACAGGGGGCGTACGAGCAGTACTTC. Protein product: CASSLGQGAYEQYF.

The V call is TRBV27, the J call TRBJ1-1; 12 bases fit TRBD1. The germline V gene has CDR1 MNHEY and CDR2 SMNVEV (reference sequence). The junction had 10 bases not matched to a gene; V was cut back by 0 bases and J by 5 bases. The CDR3 contains 18 residues. CDR3 sequence (DNA): TGTGCCAGCAGTTTATCAGGGACAGGGGGCGGAGGGGTTACTGAAGCTTTCTTT. Amino acid sequence: CASSLSGTGGGGVTEAFF.

This chain uses TRBV6-4 with TRBJ1-5; possibly TRBD1 for D (5 bases). CDR1 MRHNA and CDR2 SNTAGT come from the germline V gene. The CDR3 has 18 amino acids. Trimming took 0 bases from V and 7 from J, leaving 22 bases between them. The CDR3 loop is CASSDSKRIGGTRQPQHF. In DNA, the CDR3 is TGTGCCAGCAGTGACTCGAAAAGGATCGGGGGGACTCGGCAGCCCCAGCATTTT.

The chain uses TRBV9 and TRBJ2-2; TRBD2 is a possible D gene (5 bases). Trimming removed 4 bases from V and 4 bases from J, with 17 bases in between. Germline-derived CDR1 and CDR2 are SGDLS and YYNGEE. This CDR3 has 16 amino acids. The CDR3 spells CASSHTRTGSTGELFF. The CDR3 nucleotides read TGTGCCAGCAGCCACACCCGGACGGGGAGCACCGGGGAGCTGTTTTTT.

The chain recombines TRBV7-2 with TRBJ1-2; D uncertain. The germline V and J ends were trimmed by 5 bases and 8 bases, with 12 bases remaining between them. Germline V gives CDR1 SGHTA, CDR2 FQGNSA. The length of the CDR3 is 12 residues. The CDR3 region is CASSPYTEGYTF. The DNA for the CDR3 is TGTGCCAGCAGCCCCTATACGGAGGGCTACACCTTC.

This chain uses TRBV27 with TRBJ2-2; 9 nucleotides agree with TRBD1. The V segment lost 5 bases and the J segment 5 bases; nucleotides outside the gene matches: 6. CDR3 length: 15 amino acids. Germline V gives CDR1 MNHEY, CDR2 SMNVEV (reference sequence). CDR3 DNA: TGTGCCAGCAGTCCCGGGACAGGGAGGACCGGGGAGCTGTTTTTT. Protein product: CASSPGTGRTGELFF.

The chain carries TRBV5-4 and TRBJ2-7; D possibly corresponds to TRBD2 (6 bases). The CDR3 runs 15 residues. The V gene lost 3 bases and the J gene lost 2 bases, with 15 bases spanning the gap. CDR1 is SGHNT and CDR2 is YYREEE in the germline V gene (reference sequence). The CDR3 DNA sequence: TGTGCCAGCAGCTGGACCCGACTAGATACCTACGAGCAGTACGTC. This codes for CASSWTRLDTYEQYV.

The chain carries TRBV5-8 and TRBJ1-5; D might be TRBD1 (5 bases). The length of the CDR3 is 14 residues. V gave up 0 bases and J gave up 2 bases, with 6 bases separating them. Germline CDR1 SGHTS, CDR2 YDEGEE. The CDR3 DNA reads as TGTGCCAGCAGCTTGGGGGGGGGCAATCAGCCCCAGCATTTT. This encodes CASSLGGGNQPQHF.

The chain recombines TRBV18 with TRBJ2-7; 7 nucleotides agree with TRBD1. Germline loops: CDR1 KGHSH, CDR2 LQKENI. V shed 1 base, J shed 0 bases, and the junction held 6 bases outside the gene matches. There are 16 residues in the CDR3. The CDR3 sequence is CASSPLRGGGSYEQYF. The CDR3 nucleotides read TGTGCCAGCTCACCACTGCGAGGGGGCGGCTCCTACGAGCAGTACTTC.

As for this clone: At one end, the junction sequence differs from germline, possibly due to a read error. The V and J genes are TRBV30 and TRBJ2-1; 7 nucleotides match TRBD2. The CDR3 is 13 residues long. Per the germline V gene, CDR1 is GTSNPN and CDR2 is SVGIG (reference sequence). The CDR3 loop reads CAWRTGGLAPRIF. As DNA, the CDR3 is TGTGCCTGGAGGACGGGGGGTTTGGCCCCGCGGATCTTC.

This sequence joins TRBV4-3 and TRBJ2-1; TRBD2 aligns across 10 bases. Looked up from germline, CDR1 is LGHNA and CDR2 is YSLEER. This CDR3 contains 17 residues. Losses at the gene ends were 0 bases for V and 4 bases for J; bases not matched to a gene: 6. The CDR3 nucleotides are TGCGCCAGCAGCCAAGACCCGGCTAGCGGGGGTTACAATGAGCAGTTCTTC. It translates to CASSQDPASGGYNEQFF.

This rearrangement joins TRBV15 to TRBJ2-7; D is unresolved. Germline-derived CDR1 and CDR2 are LNHNV and YYDKDF (reference sequence). V was clipped by 9 bases and J by 4 bases, with 19 bases between them. The CDR3 loop spans 14 amino acids. The CDR3 nucleotides are TGTGCCACACAGTTCAGGCCTGGGTATTACGAGCAGTACTTC. It encodes CATQFRPGYYEQYF.

The rearrangement uses TRBV11-3 and TRBJ1-1, with 10 bases that match TRBD1. The CDR3 spans 14 residues. The V and J ends lost 3 bases and 3 bases, in that order; junction bases with no gene match: 1. CDR1 SGHNT and CDR2 YENEEA come from the germline V gene. CDR3 nucleotides: TGTGCCAGCAGCTTGGACAGGGGGGACACTGAAGCTTTCTTT. It codes for CASSLDRGDTEAFF.